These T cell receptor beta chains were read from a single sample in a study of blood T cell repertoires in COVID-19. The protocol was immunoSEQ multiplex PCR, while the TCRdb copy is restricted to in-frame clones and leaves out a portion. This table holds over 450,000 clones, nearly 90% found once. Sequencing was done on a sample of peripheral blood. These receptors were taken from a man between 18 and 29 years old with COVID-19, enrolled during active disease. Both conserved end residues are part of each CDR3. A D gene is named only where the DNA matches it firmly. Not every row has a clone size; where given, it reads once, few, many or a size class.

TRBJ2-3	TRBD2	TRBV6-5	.	CASSSAGVGTDTQYF	TGTGCCAGCAGTTCTGCGGGGGTGGGCACAGATACGCAGTATTTT
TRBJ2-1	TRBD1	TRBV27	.	CASSLSPGTGDYNEQFF	TGTGCCAGCAGTTTATCTCCCGGGACAGGCGACTACAATGAGCAGTTCTTC
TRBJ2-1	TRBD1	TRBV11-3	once	CASSPPGTGKHNEQFF	TGTGCCAGCAGCCCGCCCGGGACAGGGAAACACAATGAGCAGTTCTTC
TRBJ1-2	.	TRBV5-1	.	CASSLGLGGAYGYTF	TGCGCCAGCAGCTTGGGGCTGGGGGGAGCTTACGGCTACACCTTC
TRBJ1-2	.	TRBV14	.	CASSQRVGPSNYGYTF	TGTGCCAGCAGCCAACGGGTAGGCCCCTCGAACTATGGCTACACCTTC
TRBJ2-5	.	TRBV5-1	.	CASSPTVGETQYF	TGCGCCAGCAGCCCGACAGTCGGAGAGACCCAGTACTTC
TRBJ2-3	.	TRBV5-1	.	CASSPGQVRTDTQYF	TGCGCCAGCAGCCCAGGTCAGGTTCGAACAGATACGCAGTATTTT
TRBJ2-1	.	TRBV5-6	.	CASSLDRYNEQFF	TGTGCCAGCAGCCTAGACCGCTACAATGAGCAGTTCTTC
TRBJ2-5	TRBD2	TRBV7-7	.	CASSAGLAEETQYF	TGTGCTAGCAGCGCCGGACTAGCGGAAGAGACCCAGTACTTC
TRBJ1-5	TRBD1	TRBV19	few	CASSRMGQVDNQPQHF	TGTGCCAGTAGTAGAATGGGACAGGTGGACAATCAGCCCCAGCATTTT
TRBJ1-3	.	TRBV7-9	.	CGHLSGNTIYF	TGTGGACACCTCTCTGGAAACACCATATATTTT
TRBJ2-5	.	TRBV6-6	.	CASSYSEYQETQYF	TGTGCCAGCAGTTACTCGGAGTACCAAGAGACCCAGTACTTC
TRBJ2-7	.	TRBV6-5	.	CASSYSGGYYEQYF	TGTGCCAGCAGTTATTCAGGGGGGTACTACGAGCAGTACTTC
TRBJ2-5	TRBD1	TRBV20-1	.	CSASSSGGLETQYF	TGCAGTGCTAGTAGTTCAGGGGGCTTAGAGACCCAGTACTTC
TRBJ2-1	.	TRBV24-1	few	CATSESAASSYNEQFF	TGTGCCACCAGTGAGTCAGCAGCGAGCTCCTACAATGAGCAGTTCTTC
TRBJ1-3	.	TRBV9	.	CASSVAELWEGNTIYF	TGTGCCAGCAGCGTAGCGGAGCTATGGGAGGGAAACACCATATATTTT
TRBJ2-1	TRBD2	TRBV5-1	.	CASSPSSGSANEQFF	TGCGCCAGCAGCCCCTCTAGCGGGAGTGCGAATGAGCAGTTCTTC
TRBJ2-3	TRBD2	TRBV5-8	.	CASRETWGLAATSTDTQYF	TGTGCCAGCAGAGAAACCTGGGGACTAGCGGCTACTAGCACAGATACGCAGTATTTT
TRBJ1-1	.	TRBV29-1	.	CSALVNTEAFF	TGCAGCGCGTTAGTTAACACTGAAGCTTTCTTT
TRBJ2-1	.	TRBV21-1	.	CASSKGVRSGSYNEQFF	TGTGCCAGCAGCAAAGGAGTCCGTAGCGGGTCTTACAATGAGCAGTTCTTC
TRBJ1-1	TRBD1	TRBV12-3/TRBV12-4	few	CASSLGQGNEAFF	TGTGCCAGCAGTTTGGGACAGGGGAATGAAGCTTTCTTT
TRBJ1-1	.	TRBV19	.	CASSRGGPDTEAFF	TGTGCCAGTAGCCGCGGGGGCCCGGACACTGAAGCTTTCTTT
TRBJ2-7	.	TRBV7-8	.	CASSLGAPVEQYF	TGTGCCAGCAGCTTAGGGGCCCCTGTCGAGCAGTACTTC
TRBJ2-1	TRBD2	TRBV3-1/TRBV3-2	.	CASSQETGGPLLEQFF	TGTGCCAGCAGCCAAGAGACGGGAGGGCCCTTGCTTGAGCAGTTCTTC
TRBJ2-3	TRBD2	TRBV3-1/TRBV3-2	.	CASSQDSSGGRTYF	TGTGCCAGCAGCCAAGATTCTAGCGGGGGCCGGACGTATTTT
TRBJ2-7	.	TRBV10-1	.	CASSDRGPYEQYF	TGCGCCAGCAGTGACAGGGGCCCCTACGAGCAGTACTTC
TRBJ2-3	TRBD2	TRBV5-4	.	CASSLERGATDTQYF	TGTGCCAGCAGCTTGGAGCGGGGGGCAACAGATACGCAGTATTTT
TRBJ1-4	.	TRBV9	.	CASSTSSRTTNEKLFF	TGTGCCAGCAGCACTTCAAGCAGGACAACTAATGAAAAACTGTTTTTT
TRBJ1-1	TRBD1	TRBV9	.	CASSDRDREGGTEAFF	TGTGCCAGCAGCGACCGGGACAGGGAGGGGGGCACTGAAGCTTTCTTT
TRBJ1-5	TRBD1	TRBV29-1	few	CSATTGGEPQPQHF	TGCAGCGCTACCACAGGGGGCGAGCCTCAGCCCCAGCATTTT
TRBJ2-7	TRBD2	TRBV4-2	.	CASSQEFSSGYAPLYEQYF	TGTGCCAGCAGCCAAGAATTTTCTAGCGGGTACGCCCCCCTCTACGAGCAGTACTTC
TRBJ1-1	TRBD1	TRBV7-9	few	CASSLGGSERGQKNTEAFF	TGTGCCAGCAGCTTAGGCGGCAGCGAAAGGGGACAGAAGAACACTGAAGCTTTCTTT
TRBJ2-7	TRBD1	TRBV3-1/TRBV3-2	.	CASSQGMGQGVYEQYF	TGTGCCAGCAGCCAAGGAATGGGACAGGGTGTTTACGAGCAGTACTTC
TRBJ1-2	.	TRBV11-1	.	CASSLMEGGYGYTF	TGTGCCAGCAGCTTAATGGAGGGCGGCTATGGCTACACCTTC
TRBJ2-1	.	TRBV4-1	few	CASSPQPGLSHNEQFF	TGCGCCAGCAGCCCCCAGCCGGGACTGTCTCATAATGAGCAGTTCTTC
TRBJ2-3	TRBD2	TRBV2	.	CASCGGGRARDTQYF	TGTGCCAGCTGTGGGGGCGGGAGGGCCCGGGATACGCAGTATTTT
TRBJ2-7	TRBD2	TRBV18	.	CASSPLGSGASYEQYF	TGTGCCAGCTCACCACTAGGTAGCGGGGCGTCCTACGAGCAGTACTTC
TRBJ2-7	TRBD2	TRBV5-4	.	CASKSGGVDSYEQYF	TGTGCCAGCAAGAGCGGGGGGGTCGACTCCTACGAGCAGTACTTC
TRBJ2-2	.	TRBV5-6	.	CASSVTGSRELFF	TGTGCCAGCAGCGTTACAGGGTCTCGGGAGCTGTTTTTT
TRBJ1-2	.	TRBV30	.	CAWSAEVVQWGYTF	TGTGCCTGGAGCGCTGAGGTGGTCCAATGGGGCTACACCTTC
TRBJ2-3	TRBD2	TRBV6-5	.	CASSYGTSRAPDTQYF	TGTGCCAGCAGCTACGGGACTAGTCGAGCCCCAGATACGCAGTATTTT
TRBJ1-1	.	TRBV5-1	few	CASSLGQVNTEAFF	TGCGCCAGCAGCTTGGGACAGGTGAACACTGAAGCTTTCTTT
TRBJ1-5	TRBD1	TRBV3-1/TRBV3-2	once	CASSQGGHLTGGRGPQHF	TGTGCCAGCAGCCAAGGGGGCCACCTAACAGGGGGAAGAGGGCCCCAGCATTTT
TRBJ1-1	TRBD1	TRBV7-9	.	CASSSGQGSTEAFF	TGTGCCAGCAGCTCAGGACAGGGGAGTACTGAAGCTTTCTTT